The present TCR beta chain was sequenced within a study of cytotoxic CD8 clonotypes in ibrutinib-treated CLL. Here immunoSEQ multiplex PCR was the method, and the copy in TCRdb shows in-frame clones only, minus some. The sample has some 200,000 clones, roughly 77% seen once; the top ten hold 5.9%. The germline V gene encodes CDR1 SGHRS and CDR2 YFSETQ. The CDR3 totals 13 residues. The J segment lost 4 bases and the V segment lost 4 bases, leaving 4 bases of the junction unmatched. The source material was PBMCs, sampled after 12 months of ibrutinib treatment. This chain connects TRBV5-1 to TRBJ2-5; TRBD1 matches at 7 bases. The sequence came from a human donor with chronic lymphocytic leukemia. The CDR3 sequence is CASSLDRRETQYF. Here the CDR3 DNA reads TGCGCCAGCAGCCTGGACAGGAGAGAGACCCAGTACTTC.